One and the same sample provided the 8 T cell receptor beta chains below, sequenced in a study of blood T cell repertoires in COVID-19. Profiling relied on immunoSEQ multiplex PCR, and the TCRdb table lists in-frame clones only, not all of them. The sample consists of roughly 93,000 clones, around 87% of them appearing once. The material sequenced was peripheral blood. The receptors were sampled from a human donor in a cohort sampled during active COVID-19.

This clone has a single count. The chain is built from TRBV19 and TRBJ2-2; 8 nucleotides line up with TRBD2. Germline V CDR1 and CDR2: LNHDA, SQIVND (reference sequence). Trimming cost V 8 bases and J 7 bases; bases outside gene matches: 9. There are 14 residues in the CDR3. For the CDR3, the DNA is TGTGCCAGTGTTGGACGGGAGGGCGTCGGGGAGCTGTTTTTT. This gives the protein CASVGREGVGELFF.

The chain has TRBV28 and TRBJ2-3; possibly TRBD1 for D (6 bases). The CDR3 covers 12 residues. Germline assignment: CDR1 MDHEN and CDR2 SYDVKM. The germline V and J ends were trimmed by 2 bases and 9 bases, with 9 bases remaining between them. As DNA, the CDR3 is TGTGCCAGCAGTTTAGTCCAGGGGACGCAGTATTTT. Translating it yields CASSLVQGTQYF. The variable domain in full, with the rest retrieved from reference TRBV28 and TRBJ2-3, is DVKVTQSSRYLVKRTGEKVFLECVQDMDHENMFWYRQDPGLGLRLIYFSYDVKMKEKGDIPEGYSVSREKKERFSLILESASTNQTSMYLCASSLVQGTQYFGPGTRLTVL.

The rearrangement joins TRBV12-5 to TRBJ2-3; D is possibly TRBD2 (6 bases). V dropped 4 bases and J dropped 0 bases, with 8 bases sitting between them. The length of the CDR3 is 14 residues. The germline V gene has CDR1 LGHNT and CDR2 FRNRAP. The CDR3 coding sequence is TGTGCTAGTGGTTCGGGGACTAGCACAGATACGCAGTATTTT. Amino acid sequence: CASGSGTSTDTQYF.

The chain links TRBV30 to TRBJ2-1; 12 nucleotides align to TRBD2. V lost 3 bases to trimming and J lost 6 bases; unmatched junction nucleotides: 6. Germline V CDR1 and CDR2: GTSNPN, SVGIG (reference sequence). This CDR3 has 15 residues. CDR3 bases: TGTGCCTGGAGGGGACTAGCGGGCCATAGCAATGAGCAGTTCTTC. Translation gives CAWRGLAGHSNEQFF.

The chain has TRBV27 and TRBJ2-1; 8 bases are shared with TRBD2. Germline CDR1 is MNHEY and CDR2 is SMNVEV (reference sequence). The V and J ends lost 4 bases and 4 bases, in that order; junction bases with no gene match: 9. The CDR3 is made up of 16 amino acids. CDR3 in DNA: TGTGCCAGCAGTTACAACGGACTAGCCGTATACAATGAGCAGTTCTTC. Protein sequence: CASSYNGLAVYNEQFF.

This chain's CDR3 is CSVGAGGTTDTQYF. The DNA for the CDR3 is TGCAGCGTTGGAGCGGGAGGCACCACAGATACGCAGTATTTT. The rearrangement joins TRBV29-1 to TRBJ2-3, with 9 bases that match TRBD2. J lost 2 bases, V lost 4 bases, and 4 bases had no gene match. Germline V gives CDR1 SQVTM, CDR2 ANQGSEA. There are 14 residues in the CDR3.

V is TRBV19 and J is TRBJ2-3; D may be TRBD2 (5 bases). Deletions cut 4 bases from V and 2 bases from J, with 7 bases between. Looked up from germline, CDR1 is LNHDA and CDR2 is SQIVND (reference sequence). The CDR3 length is 13 residues. The CDR3 nucleotides are TGTGCCAGTAGTAGCGGGTACACAGATACGCAGTATTTT. This sequence encodes CASSSGYTDTQYF.

This rearrangement joins TRBV14 to TRBJ1-1; D not certain. Germline V gives CDR1 SGHDN, CDR2 FVKESK. The CDR3 loop spans 14 amino acids. The germline V and J ends were trimmed by 1 base and 7 bases, with 13 bases remaining between them. CDR3 residues: CASSQVGSIFEAFF. The CDR3 DNA is TGTGCCAGCAGCCAAGTTGGCAGTATTTTTGAAGCTTTCTTT.